Listed below are T cell receptor beta chains from one sample, sequenced in a study of post-analysis software for immune sequencing data. TCRdb itself ran the PCR reads through MiXCR, one entry per CDR3 protein. The sample consists of about 770,000 distinct CDR3 sequences, more than 45% of them appearing once. Sequencing was done on a sample of blood. The receptors stem from a girl aged 10-17 years with multiple sclerosis. The conserved cysteine and the conserved F or W are not part of the CDR3 here.

>TRBV7-9|16
ASSLPGGDSINTGELF
>TRBV12-3/TRBV12-4|15
ASSLLLSGRASYEQY
>TRBV7-6|18
ASSFGSDDRGGQMNTEAF
>TRBV2|13
ASSDAALAKNIQY
>TRBV6-1|13
ASTQETSNKNTQY
>TRBV12-3/TRBV12-4|12
ASSSQVDNSPLH
>TRBV6-5|13
ASTPGLAGTYEQF
>TRBV15|14
ATSRSSGSGEETQY
>TRBV29-1|11
SVWTGEDYEQY
>TRBV6-1|15
ASSETRAGYGTDTQY
>TRBV24-1|11
TTSADRNYGYT
>TRBV9|16
ASSERTSGRAGTDTQY
>TRBV7-9|13
ASSSQGTGGFEQY
>TRBV7-9|11
ASSTGKGNEQF
>TRBV12-3/TRBV12-4|14
ASSLGDRALGDTQY
>TRBV20-1|11
SASLLASYEQY
>TRBV4-3|11
ASSQTGQDGYT
>TRBV7-2|12
ASSRTDSPYDYT
>TRBV6-1|12
ASSPTGLTDTQY
>TRBV19|12
AAKRDRSTDTQY
>TRBV24-1|10
ATFGGSYEQY
>TRBV9|12
ASSVGPDTGELF
>TRBV28|20
ASSLHLIVGTSGSITYNEQF
>TRBV6-1|14
ASSEGWIHRPSQLF
>TRBV3-1|13
ASSSTTGAEAVQY
>TRBV7-9|15
ASSLVRGSAGMDEQY
>TRBV2|11
ASTGLNYNEQF
>TRBV6-1|11
ASSGRGLREQF
>TRBV9|14
ASSVAGTGHDDGYT
>TRBV11-1|11
ASSLKAGAEAF
>TRBV12-3/TRBV12-4|13
ASSSSHARAYEQY
>TRBV15|12
ATSRDRGLSQQY
>TRBV6-5|12
ASSRTGTYYEQY
>TRBV20-1|7
SASSEAF
>TRBV7-9|13
ASSYAGQGEDGYT
>TRBV3-1|14
ASSRGGSGMTYEQY
>TRBV12-3/TRBV12-4|10
ASGGDYNEQF
>TRBV7-2|13
ASSVAAQANTEAF
>TRBV24-1|11
ATSDFGEGGYT
>TRBV10-3|13
AISATSGIYNEQF
>TRBV6-1|13
ASRTTPDPYNEQF
>TRBV12-3/TRBV12-4|14
ASSHGGSISYNEQY
>TRBV5-5|13
ASSLGSGRQETQY
>TRBV4-1|13
ASSQDAEGWYEQY
>TRBV20-1|12
SAHLIGRNYGYT